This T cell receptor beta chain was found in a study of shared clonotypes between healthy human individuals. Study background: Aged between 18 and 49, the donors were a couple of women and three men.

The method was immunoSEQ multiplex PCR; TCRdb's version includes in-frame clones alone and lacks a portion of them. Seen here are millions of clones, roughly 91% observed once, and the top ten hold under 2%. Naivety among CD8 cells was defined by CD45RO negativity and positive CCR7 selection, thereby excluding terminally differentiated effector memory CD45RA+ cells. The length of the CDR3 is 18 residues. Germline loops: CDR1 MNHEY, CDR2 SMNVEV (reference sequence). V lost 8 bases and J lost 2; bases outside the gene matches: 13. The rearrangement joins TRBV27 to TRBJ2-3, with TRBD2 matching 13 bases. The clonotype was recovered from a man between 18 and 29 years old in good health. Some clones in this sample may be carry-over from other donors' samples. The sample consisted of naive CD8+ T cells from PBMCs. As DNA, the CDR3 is TGTGCCAGCGGACTCTCACAGGGACTAGCGGGACCCACAGATACGCAGTATTTT. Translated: CASGLSQGLAGPTDTQYF.